This is a list of T cell receptor beta chains from one sample in a study of shared clonotypes between healthy human individuals. Method: immunoSEQ multiplex PCR; TCRdb's copy keeps in-frame clones and lacks some. This table holds 150,000 to 200,000 clones, over 50% found once. Sequencing was performed on memory CD4+ T cells sorted from blood. The receptors here all came from a man aged 30 to 39 in good health. The CDR3 runs from the conserved cysteine through the conserved F or W. The order of the fields is CDR3 protein, CDR3 DNA, D gene, clone size, J gene, V gene, CDR3 length. D genes are given only for firm matches. Clone sizes are given selectively: once, few, many, or a class where the clone is expanded.

CASSAPNGTIEQFF | TGTGCCAGCAGCGCCCCGAACGGGACTATTGAGCAGTTCTTC | . | . | TRBJ2-1 | TRBV21-1 | 14
CASSLQFPYGYTF | TGCGCCAGCAGCTTACAGTTTCCCTATGGCTACACCTTC | . | . | TRBJ1-2 | TRBV5-1 | 13
CASRSSSYEQYF | TGTGCCAGCAGGTCCAGTTCCTACGAGCAGTACTTC | . | . | TRBJ2-7 | TRBV28 | 12
CASSKRQDPYEQYF | TGTGCCAGCAGTAAGAGACAGGATCCCTACGAGCAGTACTTC | . | once | TRBJ2-7 | TRBV5-5 | 14
CSVGQDNEKLFF | TGCAGCGTCGGACAGGATAATGAAAAACTGTTTTTT | TRBD1 | . | TRBJ1-4 | TRBV29-1 | 12
CASSWGLAGDNEQFF | TGCGCCAGCAGCTGGGGACTAGCGGGAGATAATGAGCAGTTCTTC | TRBD2 | . | TRBJ2-1 | TRBV5-1 | 15
CASSLGGRANEQFF | TGTGCCAGCAGCTTGGGCGGGAGGGCCAATGAGCAGTTCTTC | TRBD2 | few | TRBJ2-1 | TRBV5-4 | 14
CASSSNYYEQYF | TGTGCCAGCAGCTCCAACTACTACGAGCAGTACTTC | . | once | TRBJ2-7 | TRBV7-9 | 12
CASSQDRGRREQYF | TGTGCCAGCAGTCAAGACAGGGGGCGTCGCGAGCAGTACTTC | TRBD1 | once | TRBJ2-7 | TRBV6-6 | 14
CASSAGTSGRAIRNEQFF | TGTGCCAGCAGTGCCGGGACTAGCGGGAGGGCCATAAGGAATGAGCAGTTCTTC | TRBD2 | few | TRBJ2-1 | TRBV6-1 | 18
CASSQAGGREKLFF | TGCGCCAGCAGCCAAGCTGGGGGCAGGGAAAAACTGTTTTTT | . | few | TRBJ1-4 | TRBV4-1 | 14
CASSRDGNTIYF | TGTGCCAGCAGCCGTGACGGAAACACCATATATTTT | . | few | TRBJ1-3 | TRBV5-5 | 12
CASSQGTGISGANVLTF | TGTGCCAGCAGCCAAGGGACAGGGATCTCTGGGGCCAACGTCCTGACTTTC | TRBD1 | . | TRBJ2-6 | TRBV14 | 17
CASSFLGPRGDGYTF | TGTGCCAGCAGCTTTTTGGGACCAAGAGGGGATGGCTACACCTTC | . | . | TRBJ1-2 | TRBV7-8 | 15
CASVKEETQYF | TGTGCCAGTGTCAAGGAAGAGACCCAGTACTTC | . | . | TRBJ2-5 | TRBV2 | 11
CASSLGARVTEAFF | TGTGCCAGCAGCTTGGGGGCGCGGGTTACTGAAGCTTTCTTT | . | . | TRBJ1-1 | TRBV6-1 | 14
CASSYTGTGVEQYF | TGTGCCAGCAGCTACACCGGGACAGGGGTCGAGCAGTACTTC | TRBD1 | . | TRBJ2-7 | TRBV11-2 | 14
CASSSDRLPTDTQYF | TGTGCCAGCAGCTCAGACAGGCTCCCCACAGATACGCAGTATTTT | . | . | TRBJ2-3 | TRBV7-9 | 15
CASSSRLNTEAFF | TGTGCCAGCAGCTCCAGGTTGAACACTGAAGCTTTCTTT | . | . | TRBJ1-1 | TRBV7-2 | 13
CASSLVTGDREKLFF | TGTGCCAGCAGTTTGGTAACAGGGGATAGGGAAAAACTGTTTTTT | TRBD1 | . | TRBJ1-4 | TRBV28 | 15
CAISATQTDNEAFF | TGTGCCATCAGTGCTACACAGACCGATAATGAAGCTTTCTTT | . | . | TRBJ1-1 | TRBV10-3 | 14
CASSLGVTGFQPQHF | TGTGCCAGCAGCTTAGGAGTTACAGGGTTTCAGCCCCAGCATTTT | . | . | TRBJ1-5 | TRBV7-2 | 15
CASSFLVNTEAFF | TGTGCCAGCAGTTTCTTGGTGAACACTGAAGCTTTCTTT | . | . | TRBJ1-1 | TRBV28 | 13
CASSVQINTGELFF | TGTGCCAGCAGCGTGCAGATCAACACCGGGGAGCTGTTTTTT | . | once | TRBJ2-2 | TRBV9 | 14
CAWSGAAWGGYTF | TGTGCCTGGAGTGGGGCAGCCTGGGGGGGCTACACCTTC | . | . | TRBJ1-2 | TRBV30 | 13
CASRASGDGQPQHF | TGTGCCAGCAGAGCTTCGGGGGATGGACAGCCCCAGCATTTT | . | . | TRBJ1-5 | TRBV25-1 | 14